This TCR beta chain was sequenced in a study of control samples from healthy donors and cancer patients. Germline assignment: CDR1 WNHNN and CDR2 SYGVQD (reference sequence). Trimming left V 5 bases short and J 7 bases short, with 14 bases between. This CDR3 spans 13 amino acids. Libraries were prepared by immunoSEQ multiplex PCR; TCRdb keeps only in-frame clonotypes and omits some of them. The sample carries under 70,000 clones, just over 90% recorded once. The sequencing sample was made of PBMCs. The V call is TRBV10-1, the J call TRBJ1-1, with D possibly TRBD1 on 5 matching bases. This receptor was identified in a woman in her forties or fifties with colorectal cancer. CDR3 region: CASSPPDRDEAFF. The CDR3 DNA sequence: TGCGCCAGCAGTCCGCCCGACAGAGATGAAGCTTTCTTT.